The clone carrying this T cell receptor (beta chain) was counted many times. Its antigen is undetermined. This specimen comes from a study of CD8 T cells in ankylosing spondylitis. Study observations and caveats: The study identified a TCR beta motif of under ten highly homologous variants that appeared characteristic of ankylosing spondylitis blood.

TCRdb re-called the 5' RACE reads with MiXCR, one entry per CDR3 protein. The sample lists 50,000 to 70,000 distinct CDR3 sequences; over 5% were seen once. The sequenced sample consisted of synovial fluid, either unsorted or a sorted T cell fraction (not recorded which). The sequence was obtained from a male donor with ankylosing spondylitis.

The CDR3 DNA is TGTGCCAGCAGCACCCAGACAGGGTCTGGAAACACCATATATTTT. Encoded protein: CASSTQTGSGNTIYF. This chain joins TRBV7-2 and TRBJ1-3; TRBD1 agrees at 7 bases. The length of the CDR3 is 15 residues. Germline V gives CDR1 SGHTA, CDR2 FQGNSA. Unmatched junction bases numbered 5, after V lost 5 bases and J lost 1 base.